What follows are 25 T cell receptor beta chains derived from one specimen sequenced in a study of cytomegalovirus exposure and HLA in healthy donors. PCR involved 60 Vbeta and 13 Jbeta primers. Assay used: immunoSEQ multiplex PCR; TCRdb lists only in-frame clones, some missing. The sample yields 200,000 to 250,000 clones, approximately 87% seen once. The source material was PBMCs. These receptors came from a human donor in good health.

This clone was counted once. The chain has TRBV6-4 and TRBJ2-1; 8 bases map to TRBD2. CDR1 is MRHNA, CDR2 SNTAGT, per germline. CDR3 size: 15 residues. V gave up 2 bases and J gave up 8 bases; unmatched junction bases: 8. The CDR3 DNA sequence: TGTGCCAGCAGTGACAAGTCGCGGGAGGATGATGAGCAGTTCTTC. This sequence encodes CASSDKSREDDEQFF.

The V call is TRBV7-2, the J call TRBJ2-1; 11 bases align to TRBD1. With 3 bases clipped from V and 9 bases from J, the junction kept 4 bases outside the gene matches. This CDR3 is 14 amino acids long. Germline V gives CDR1 SGHTA, CDR2 FQGNSA. CDR3 sequence (DNA): TGTGCCAGCAGCTTGGACAGGGGGCGTGGTGAGCAGTTCTTC. This gives the protein CASSLDRGRGEQFF.

The chain has TRBV25-1 and TRBJ1-1; 8 nucleotides agree with TRBD1. Germline lookup yields CDR1 MGHDK and CDR2 SYGVNS. J was trimmed by 1 base and V by 6 bases; bases with no gene match: 13. The CDR3 spans 17 residues. As DNA, the CDR3 is TGTGCCAGCAGATCATTTTCCCGGGGGACAGGGAACACTGAAGCTTTCTTT. Protein: CASRSFSRGTGNTEAFF. Filled out from reference TRBV25-1 and TRBJ1-1, the complete variable domain reads EADIYQTPRYLVIGTGKKITLECSQTMGHDKMYWYQQDPGMELHLIHYSYGVNSTEKGDLSSESTVSRIRTEHFPLTLESARPSHTSQYLCASRSFSRGTGNTEAFFGQGTRLTVV.

The chain has TRBV2 and TRBJ2-2, with 9 nucleotides matching TRBD2. Germline V CDR1 and CDR2: SNHLY, FYNNEI. The trim removed 7 bases at V and 15 bases at J, leaving 6 bases unmatched. CDR3 length equals 11 residues. For the CDR3, the DNA is TGTGCCAGCAAGGGCGGGAGGGCCGTGTTTTTT. Encoded protein: CASKGGRAVFF.

In its sample, this clone was seen once. This chain links TRBV6-6 with TRBJ2-3, with D maybe TRBD2 (5 bases). The CDR3 spans 14 residues. Trimming took off 5 bases at V and 5 bases at J, with 14 bases between the two ends. CDR1 and CDR2 from the germline V gene are MNHNY and SVGAGI (reference sequence). CDR3 protein: CASSPGGELDTQYF. The CDR3 region has the DNA TGTGCCAGCAGTCCCGGTGGGGAGTTAGATACGCAGTATTTT.

This clone was detected once. The chain employs TRBV6-6 and TRBJ1-1; D is perhaps TRBD1 (5 bases). The V gene's germline CDR1 is MNHNY and CDR2 SVGAGI (reference sequence). The CDR3 totals 10 residues. V dropped 8 bases and J dropped 10 bases, with 11 bases sitting between them. Written as DNA, the CDR3 is TGTGCCAGCCGATCGGGGGGAGCTTTCTTT. It yields the protein CASRSGGAFF.

The J gene is TRBJ2-5, the V gene TRBV7-9; the match to TRBD2 covers 11 bases. CDR3 length: 15 amino acids. Per germline, CDR1 SEHNR and CDR2 FQNEAQ (reference sequence). Losses at the gene ends were 5 bases for V and 2 bases for J; bases not matched to a gene: 4. Written as DNA, the CDR3 is TGTGCCAGCAGCCAGGGACTAGCGGAACAAGAGACCCAGTACTTC. This sequence encodes CASSQGLAEQETQYF.

The rearrangement uses TRBV5-6 and TRBJ2-7; 8 nucleotides match TRBD2. Germline lookup yields CDR1 SGHDT and CDR2 YYEEEE. This CDR3 region has 13 residues. V shed 3 bases, J shed 4 bases, and the junction held 3 bases outside the gene matches. The CDR3 spells CASSSGLEYEQYF. For the CDR3, the DNA is TGTGCCAGCAGCTCGGGACTAGAGTACGAGCAGTACTTC.

V is TRBV29-1 and J is TRBJ1-5, with 9 positions matching TRBD1. CDR1 is SQVTM and CDR2 is ANQGSEA in the germline V gene. CDR3 length: 13 residues. V shed 6 bases and J 4 bases; nucleotides not matched to a gene: 4. As DNA, the CDR3 is TGCAGCGTGACAGGGGGAAGTAATCAGCCCCAGCATTTT. Residues: CSVTGGSNQPQHF.

The chain links TRBV27 to TRBJ2-7, with TRBD2 identical over 9 bases. Germline CDR1 MNHEY, CDR2 SMNVEV (reference sequence). Trimming removed 7 bases from V and 4 bases from J; junction bases left unmatched: 8. The CDR3 runs 14 residues. In nucleotides, the CDR3 is TGTGCCAGCACTCCCCGGGGACTAGCTTACGAGCAGTACTTC. Amino acids: CASTPRGLAYEQYF.

The genes are TRBV30 and TRBJ1-5; 9 bases match TRBD1. V shed 5 bases, J shed 2 bases, and the junction held 10 bases outside the gene matches. Per the germline V gene, CDR1 is GTSNPN and CDR2 is SVGIG (reference sequence). The CDR3 covers 16 residues. This chain's CDR3 is CAWGRQGVTRNQPQHF. The CDR3 DNA follows: TGTGCCTGGGGACGACAGGGGGTTACTCGCAATCAGCCCCAGCATTTT. Combining the CDR3 with reference TRBV30 and TRBJ1-5 gives the whole variable domain SQTIHQWPATLVQPVGSPLSLECTVEGTSNPNLYWYRQAAGRGLQLLFYSVGIGQISSEVPQNLSASRPQDRQFILSSKKLLLSDSGFYLCAWGRQGVTRNQPQHFGDGTRLSIL.

This clone was counted once. V gene TRBV4-2 combines with J gene TRBJ2-7; TRBD1 might be the D (5 bases). Germline V gene lookup returns CDR1 LGHNA and CDR2 YNFKEQ. The CDR3 loop spans 16 amino acids. Trimming left V 1 base short and J 3 bases short, with 16 bases between. CDR3 sequence reads: CASSQVSDPGNYEQYF. The CDR3 coding sequence is TGTGCCAGCAGCCAAGTCTCGGATCCAGGGAACTACGAGCAGTACTTC.

V gene TRBV6-1 combines with J gene TRBJ1-1, with unresolved D. Looked up from germline, CDR1 is MNHNS and CDR2 is SASEGT. The CDR3 runs to 14 residues. Between the trimmed V and J ends, which lost 5 bases and 5 bases, there was a span of 15 bases. The chain's CDR3 is CASSQSNLWTEAFF. CDR3 in DNA: TGTGCCAGCAGTCAAAGTAACTTGTGGACTGAAGCTTTCTTT.

The chain has TRBV5-4 and TRBJ2-7; tentative D call: TRBD2 (7 bases). The CDR3 has 15 amino acids. Per germline, CDR1 SGHNT and CDR2 YYREEE (reference sequence). Trimming pared 3 bases from V and 2 bases from J, leaving 15 bases between. The CDR3 protein is CASSWGGAATYEQYF. CDR3 sequence (DNA): TGTGCCAGCAGCTGGGGGGGGGCAGCAACCTACGAGCAGTACTTC.

This clone was detected only a few times. The rearrangement links TRBV9 to TRBJ2-5; a possible D gene is TRBD1 (6 bases). Germline-derived CDR1 and CDR2 are SGDLS and YYNGEE. The CDR3 covers 15 residues. V lost 0 bases and J 2 bases, leaving 11 bases between the germline ends. The CDR3: CASSVAMGTQETQYF. CDR3 DNA: TGTGCCAGCAGCGTAGCGATGGGGACACAAGAGACCCAGTACTTC.

The rearrangement links TRBV6-5 to TRBJ2-7, with TRBD1 identical over 7 bases. CDR3 length equals 15 residues. Germline V gives CDR1 MNHEY, CDR2 SVGAGI. J lost 3 bases, V lost 6 bases, and 11 bases had no gene match. The CDR3 protein is CASRPNRDSNYEQYF. Written as DNA, the CDR3 is TGTGCCAGCAGGCCTAACCGGGACAGCAACTACGAGCAGTACTTC.

This clone has a single count. CDR3 region: CASSSPGDTQYF. CDR3 nucleotide sequence: TGTGCCAGCAGCTCTCCGGGGGATACGCAGTATTTT. The V gene is TRBV5-4, the J gene TRBJ2-3, with D perhaps matching TRBD2 (5 bases). Germline V lookup: CDR1 SGHNT, CDR2 YYREEE (reference sequence). This CDR3 region has 12 residues. Trimming cost V 3 bases and J 6 bases, with 8 bases left between them.

The V gene is TRBV10-1, the J gene TRBJ2-5, with unresolved D. The CDR3 consists of 12 residues. Trimming stripped 3 bases from V and 5 bases from J, with 7 bases between. The germline V gene has CDR1 WNHNN and CDR2 SYGVQD (reference sequence). The CDR3 loop is CASSDIGETQYF. In DNA form, the CDR3 reads TGCGCCAGCAGTGACATCGGGGAGACCCAGTACTTC.

This clone has just one count. This chain uses TRBV7-9 with TRBJ1-3; 7 bases are a match to TRBD1. This CDR3 has 18 amino acids. Germline lookup yields CDR1 SEHNR and CDR2 FQNEAQ (reference sequence). The trim removed 5 bases at V and 0 bases at J, leaving 13 bases unmatched. The CDR3 protein is CASSLFGVGQVSGNTIYF. The CDR3 nucleotides are TGTGCCAGCAGCCTGTTCGGGGTCGGACAGGTCTCTGGAAACACCATATATTTT.

This clone was seen just once. V gene TRBV28 combines with J gene TRBJ2-2; a possible D gene is TRBD2 (6 bases). The V gene's germline CDR1 is MDHEN and CDR2 SYDVKM. V was pared by 8 bases and J by 1 base, with 14 bases between. The CDR3 covers 15 residues. CDR3 sequence: CASGSGGWNTGELFF. In DNA, the CDR3 is TGTGCCAGCGGGTCCGGGGGATGGAACACCGGGGAGCTGTTTTTT. The entire variable domain, with the rest obtained from reference TRBV28 and TRBJ2-2, is as follows: DVKVTQSSRYLVKRTGEKVFLECVQDMDHENMFWYRQDPGLGLRLIYFSYDVKMKEKGDIPEGYSVSREKKERFSLILESASTNQTSMYLCASGSGGWNTGELFFGEGSRLTVL.

The chain has TRBV5-1 and TRBJ2-1, with 11 bases matching TRBD2. The CDR3 extends over 16 amino acids. The junction had 3 bases not matched to a gene; V was cut back by 4 bases and J by 0 bases. Germline CDR1 and CDR2: SGHRS and YFSETQ. The CDR3 protein is CASSLGLAGSYNEQFF. The CDR3 DNA is TGCGCCAGCAGCCTAGGACTAGCGGGCTCCTACAATGAGCAGTTCTTC.

This CDR3 is CASSPGTSDTDTQYF. Here the CDR3 DNA reads TGTGCCAGCAGCCCCGGGACTAGCGACACAGATACGCAGTATTTT. J is TRBJ2-3 and V is TRBV6-6, with TRBD2 identical over 10 bases. V lost 6 bases and J lost 2; bases outside the gene matches: 5. Germline CDR1 reads MNHNY; CDR2 reads SVGAGI (reference sequence). This CDR3 comprises 15 residues.

The count of this clone is one. J is TRBJ2-5 and V is TRBV5-6; D is unresolved. The CDR3 length is 16 residues. With 4 bases removed from V and 1 base from J, the gap between germline ends came to 17 bases. Germline values: CDR1 SGHDT, CDR2 YYEEEE. In nucleotides, the CDR3 is TGTGCCAGCAGCGTCCAGATATCAGGCTTCCAAGAGACCCAGTACTTC. Translation gives CASSVQISGFQETQYF.

V usage is TRBV16 and J usage is TRBJ2-1; TRBD2 agrees at 14 bases. The germline CDR1 and CDR2 sequences are KGHSY and FQNENV. Trimming cost V 2 bases and J 9 bases; bases outside gene matches: 9. The CDR3 is made up of 17 amino acids. The CDR3 protein is CASSQPTSGRAKGEQFF. CDR3 bases: TGTGCCAGCAGCCAACCGACTAGCGGGAGGGCCAAGGGTGAGCAGTTCTTC.

The V gene is TRBV6-1, the J gene TRBJ2-2, with D maybe TRBD1 (6 bases). With 1 base removed from V and 7 bases from J, the gap between germline ends came to 13 bases. The CDR3 runs to 15 residues. CDR1 MNHNS and CDR2 SASEGT come from the germline V gene. CDR3 sequence (DNA): TGTGCCAGCAGTGAAGGGGGACACTCTAGCGGGGAGCTGTTTTTT. It yields the protein CASSEGGHSSGELFF.